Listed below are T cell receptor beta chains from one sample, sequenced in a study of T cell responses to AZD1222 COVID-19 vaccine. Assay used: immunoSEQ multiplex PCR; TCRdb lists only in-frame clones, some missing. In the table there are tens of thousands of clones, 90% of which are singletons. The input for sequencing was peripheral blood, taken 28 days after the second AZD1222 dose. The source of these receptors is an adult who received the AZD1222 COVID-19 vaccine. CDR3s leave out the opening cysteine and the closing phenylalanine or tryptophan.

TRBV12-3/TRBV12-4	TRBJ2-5	ASRSGAETQY
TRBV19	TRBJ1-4	ASTTWGVNEKLF
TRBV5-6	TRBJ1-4	ASSASEAGGNEKLF
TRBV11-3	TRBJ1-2	ASSPLTGEYGYT
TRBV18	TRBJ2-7	ASSPGTGGGEQY
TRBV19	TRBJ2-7	ASSMGGHSYEQY
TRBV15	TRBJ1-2	ATSRDRRAGAFGYT
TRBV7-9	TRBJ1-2	ASSLRGAGYT
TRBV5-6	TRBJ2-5	ASSLAVGGFQETQY
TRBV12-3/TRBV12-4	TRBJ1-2	ASRIGQGGGYT
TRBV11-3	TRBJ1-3	ASNLGEDTIY
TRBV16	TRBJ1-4	ASSVQGARKLF
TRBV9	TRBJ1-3	ASSVARAGNTIY
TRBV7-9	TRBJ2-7	ASSNLAGGPYEQY
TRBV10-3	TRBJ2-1	AISDPGGLYNEQF
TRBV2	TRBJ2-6	ASSEPASGANVLT
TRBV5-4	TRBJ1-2	ASSLFEGGYGYT
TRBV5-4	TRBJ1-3	ASSLVGQGGNTIY
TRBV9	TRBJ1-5	ASSDHPNQPQH
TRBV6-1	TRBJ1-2	ASSEWILALQPNGYT
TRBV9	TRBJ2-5	ASSVGISLAGGQETQY
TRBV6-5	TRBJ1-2	ASSLQQGPNYGYT
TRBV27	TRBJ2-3	ASSILSGTDTQY
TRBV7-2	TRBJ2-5	ASSFANQETQY
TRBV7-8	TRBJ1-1	ASSPQGRRTEAF
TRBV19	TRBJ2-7	ASSETDRGPYEQY
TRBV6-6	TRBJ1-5	ASSYPALEGQPQH
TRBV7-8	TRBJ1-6	ASSAAPGQTTPLH
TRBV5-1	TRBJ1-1	ASSLAPEREAF
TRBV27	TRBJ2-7	ASSPSEARGYRYEQY
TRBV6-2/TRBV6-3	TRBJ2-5	ASSYNTVQETQY
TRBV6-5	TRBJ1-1	ASRRLMNTEAF
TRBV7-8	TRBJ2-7	ARGEAYEQY
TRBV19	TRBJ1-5	ASSTPTGSQPQH
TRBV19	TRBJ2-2	ASRPGTGAAGELF
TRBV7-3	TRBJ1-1	ASSAGGADTEAF
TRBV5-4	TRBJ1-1	ASSPSFMNTEAF
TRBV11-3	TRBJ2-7	ASSLVPSGRSNEQY
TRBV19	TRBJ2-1	ASRASGIHNEQF
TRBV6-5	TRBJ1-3	ASSYPDRALGNTIY
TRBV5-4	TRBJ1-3	ASSLKVGDTIY
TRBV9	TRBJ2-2	ASSVATRVLAGGGGELF
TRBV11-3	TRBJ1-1	ASTPGGPATEAF
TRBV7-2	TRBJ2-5	ASRAGNTKETQY
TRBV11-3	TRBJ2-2	ASSLGGENTGELF
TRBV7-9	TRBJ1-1	ASRADTEAF
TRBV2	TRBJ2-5	ASGTGGYQETQY
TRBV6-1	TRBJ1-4	ASSDPGEKLF
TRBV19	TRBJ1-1	ATQGQVSEAF
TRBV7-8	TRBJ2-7	ASSRTGSPGEQY
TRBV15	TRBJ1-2	ATSRDRGGYT
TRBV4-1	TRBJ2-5	ASSPETGAETQY